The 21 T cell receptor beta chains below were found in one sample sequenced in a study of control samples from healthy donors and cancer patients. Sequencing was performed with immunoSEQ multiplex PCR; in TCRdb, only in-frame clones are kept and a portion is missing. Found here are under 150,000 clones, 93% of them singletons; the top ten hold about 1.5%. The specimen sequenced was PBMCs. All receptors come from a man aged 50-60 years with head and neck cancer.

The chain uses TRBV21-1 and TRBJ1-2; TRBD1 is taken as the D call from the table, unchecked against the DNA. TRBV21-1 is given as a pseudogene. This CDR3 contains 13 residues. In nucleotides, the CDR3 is TGTGCCAGCAGCAGGACGACAGTGTATGGCTACACCTTC. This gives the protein CASSRTTVYGYTF.

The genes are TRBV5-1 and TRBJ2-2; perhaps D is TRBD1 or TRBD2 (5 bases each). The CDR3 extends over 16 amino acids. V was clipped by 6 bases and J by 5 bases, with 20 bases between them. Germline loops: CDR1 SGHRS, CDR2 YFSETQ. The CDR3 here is CASTQRGARSTGELFF. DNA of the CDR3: TGCGCCAGCACACAAAGAGGGGCTAGAAGTACCGGGGAGCTGTTTTTT.

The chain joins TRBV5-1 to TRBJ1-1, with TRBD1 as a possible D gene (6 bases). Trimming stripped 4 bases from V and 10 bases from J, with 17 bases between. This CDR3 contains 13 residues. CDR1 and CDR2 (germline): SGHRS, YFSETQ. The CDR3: CASSATGLRAAFF. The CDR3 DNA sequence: TGCGCCAGCAGCGCGACAGGCCTAAGGGCAGCTTTCTTT. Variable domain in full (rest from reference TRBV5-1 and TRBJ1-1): KAGVTQTPRYLIKTRGQQVTLSCSPISGHRSVSWYQQTPGQGLQFLFEYFSETQRNKGNFPGRFSGRQFSNSRSEMNVSTLELGDSALYLCASSATGLRAAFFGQGTRLTVV.

As DNA, the CDR3 is TGTGCCAGCAGTGAATTGGGGGGTGCGGCCGGGGAGCTGTTTTTT. Its translation is CASSELGGAAGELFF. The chain combines TRBV6-1 with TRBJ2-2, with D possibly matching TRBD2 (6 bases). CDR1 is MNHNS and CDR2 is SASEGT in the germline V gene. V was trimmed by 2 bases and J by 6 bases, leaving 13 bases between them. This CDR3 is 15 amino acids long.

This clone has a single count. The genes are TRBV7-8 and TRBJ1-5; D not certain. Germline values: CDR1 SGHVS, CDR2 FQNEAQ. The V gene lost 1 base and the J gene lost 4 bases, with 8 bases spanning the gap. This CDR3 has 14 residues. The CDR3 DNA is TGTGCCAGCAGCTTAGGTACAGCGAATCAGCCCCAGCATTTT. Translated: CASSLGTANQPQHF. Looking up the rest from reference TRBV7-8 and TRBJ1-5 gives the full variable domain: GAGVSQSPRYKVAKRGQDVALRCDPISGHVSLFWYQQALGQGPEFLTYFQNEAQLDKSGLPSDRFFAERPEGSVSTLKIQRTQQEDSAVYLCASSLGTANQPQHFGDGTRLSIL.

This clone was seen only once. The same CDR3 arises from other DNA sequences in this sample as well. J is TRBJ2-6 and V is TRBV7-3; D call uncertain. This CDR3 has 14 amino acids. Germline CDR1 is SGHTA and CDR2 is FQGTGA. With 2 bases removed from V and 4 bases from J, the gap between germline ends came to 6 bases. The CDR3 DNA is TGTGCCAGCAGCTTACGCGACGGGGCCAACGTCCTGACTTTC. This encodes CASSLRDGANVLTF.

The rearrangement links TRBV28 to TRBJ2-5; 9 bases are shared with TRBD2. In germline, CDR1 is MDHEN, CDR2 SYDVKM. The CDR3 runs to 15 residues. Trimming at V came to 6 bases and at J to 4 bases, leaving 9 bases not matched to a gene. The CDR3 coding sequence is TGTGCCAGCAGCCCCAGAACTAGCGGGCGAGAGACCCAGTACTTC. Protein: CASSPRTSGRETQYF. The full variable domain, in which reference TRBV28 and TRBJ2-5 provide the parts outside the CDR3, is DVKVTQSSRYLVKRTGEKVFLECVQDMDHENMFWYRQDPGLGLRLIYFSYDVKMKEKGDIPEGYSVSREKKERFSLILESASTNQTSMYLCASSPRTSGRETQYFGPGTRLLVL.

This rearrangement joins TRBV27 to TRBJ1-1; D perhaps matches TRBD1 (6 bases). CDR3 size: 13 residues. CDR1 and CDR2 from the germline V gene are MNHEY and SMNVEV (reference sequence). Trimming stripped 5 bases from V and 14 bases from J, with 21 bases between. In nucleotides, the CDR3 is TGTGCCAGCAGTCATATCTCGGGACACCAGTTCTTCTTT. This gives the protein CASSHISGHQFFF.

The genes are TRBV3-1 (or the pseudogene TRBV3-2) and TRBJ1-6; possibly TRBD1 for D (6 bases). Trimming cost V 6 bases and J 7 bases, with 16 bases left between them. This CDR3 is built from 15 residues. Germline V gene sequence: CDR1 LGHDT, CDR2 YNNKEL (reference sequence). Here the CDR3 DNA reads TGTGCCAGCAGTAATAGAAGGGACACAAATTCACCCCTCCACTTT. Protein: CASSNRRDTNSPLHF.

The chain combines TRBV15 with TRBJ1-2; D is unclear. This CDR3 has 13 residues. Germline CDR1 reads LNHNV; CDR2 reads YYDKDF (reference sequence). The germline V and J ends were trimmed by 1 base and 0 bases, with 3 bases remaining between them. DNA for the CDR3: TGTGCCACCAGCAGAGGTGCTAACTATGGCTACACCTTC. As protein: CATSRGANYGYTF.

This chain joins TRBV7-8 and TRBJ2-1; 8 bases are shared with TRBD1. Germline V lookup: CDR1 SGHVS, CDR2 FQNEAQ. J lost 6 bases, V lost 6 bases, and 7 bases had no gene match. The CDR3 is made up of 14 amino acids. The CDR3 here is CASRNRGMGNEQFF. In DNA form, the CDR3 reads TGTGCCAGCAGGAACAGGGGGATGGGCAATGAGCAGTTCTTC.

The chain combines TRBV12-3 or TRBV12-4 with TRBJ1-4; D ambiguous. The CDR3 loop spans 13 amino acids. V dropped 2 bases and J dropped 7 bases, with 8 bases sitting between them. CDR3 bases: TGTGCCAGCAGTTTAAACTTTGGTGAAAAACTGTTTTTT. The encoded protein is CASSLNFGEKLFF.

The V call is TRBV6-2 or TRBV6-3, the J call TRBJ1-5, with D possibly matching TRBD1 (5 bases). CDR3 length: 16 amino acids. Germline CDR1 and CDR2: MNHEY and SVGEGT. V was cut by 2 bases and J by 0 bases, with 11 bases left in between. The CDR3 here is CASSYGGTYSNQPQHF. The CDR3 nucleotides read TGTGCCAGCAGTTACGGGGGGACCTATAGCAATCAGCCCCAGCATTTT.

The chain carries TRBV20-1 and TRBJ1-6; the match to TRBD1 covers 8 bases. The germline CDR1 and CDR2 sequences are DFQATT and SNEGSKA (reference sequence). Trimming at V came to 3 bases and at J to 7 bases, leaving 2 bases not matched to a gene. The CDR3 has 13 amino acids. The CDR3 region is CSASRDRNSPLHF. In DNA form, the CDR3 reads TGCAGTGCTAGTAGGGACAGGAATTCACCCCTCCACTTT.

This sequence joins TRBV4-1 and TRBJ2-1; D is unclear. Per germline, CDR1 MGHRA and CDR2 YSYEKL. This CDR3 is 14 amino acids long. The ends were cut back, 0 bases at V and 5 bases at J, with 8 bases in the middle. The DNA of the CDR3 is TGCGCCAGCAGCCAAGAGGGCGGCAACAATGAGCAGTTCTTC. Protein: CASSQEGGNNEQFF.

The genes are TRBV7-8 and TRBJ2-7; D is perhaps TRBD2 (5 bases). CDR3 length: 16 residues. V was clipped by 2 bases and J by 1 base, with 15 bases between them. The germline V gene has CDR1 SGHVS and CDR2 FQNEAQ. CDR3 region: CASSLHFLARSYEQYF. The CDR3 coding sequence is TGTGCCAGCAGCTTACATTTTTTAGCGCGATCCTACGAGCAGTACTTC.

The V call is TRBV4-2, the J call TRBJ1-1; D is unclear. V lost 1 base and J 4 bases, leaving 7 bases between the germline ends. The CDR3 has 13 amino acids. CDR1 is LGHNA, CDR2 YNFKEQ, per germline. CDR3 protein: CASSQGRATEAFF. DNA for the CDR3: TGTGCCAGCAGCCAAGGAAGGGCCACTGAAGCTTTCTTT.

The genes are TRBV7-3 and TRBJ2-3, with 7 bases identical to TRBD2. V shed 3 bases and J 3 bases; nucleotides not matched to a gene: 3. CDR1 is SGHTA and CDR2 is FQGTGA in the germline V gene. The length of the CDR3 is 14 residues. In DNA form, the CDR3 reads TGTGCCAGCAGCTTCGTCGGGGGGACAGATACGCAGTATTTT. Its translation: CASSFVGGTDTQYF.

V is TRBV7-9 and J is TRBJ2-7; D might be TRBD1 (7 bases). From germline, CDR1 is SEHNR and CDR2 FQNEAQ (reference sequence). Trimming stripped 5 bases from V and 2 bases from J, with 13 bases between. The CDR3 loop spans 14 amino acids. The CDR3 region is CASSGRGAAYEQYF. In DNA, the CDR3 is TGTGCCAGCAGCGGCAGGGGGGCCGCCTACGAGCAGTACTTC.

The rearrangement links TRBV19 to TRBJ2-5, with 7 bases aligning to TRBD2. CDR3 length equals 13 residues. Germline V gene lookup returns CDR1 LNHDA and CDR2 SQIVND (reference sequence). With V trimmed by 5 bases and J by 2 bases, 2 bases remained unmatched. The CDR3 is CASSPGLQETQYF. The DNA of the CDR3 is TGTGCCAGTAGTCCGGGACTACAAGAGACCCAGTACTTC.

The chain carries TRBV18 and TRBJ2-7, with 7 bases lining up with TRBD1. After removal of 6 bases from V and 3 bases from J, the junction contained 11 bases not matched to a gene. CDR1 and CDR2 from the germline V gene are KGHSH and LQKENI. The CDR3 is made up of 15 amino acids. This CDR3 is CASSRQGVGNYEQYF. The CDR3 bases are TGTGCCAGCTCCCGCCAGGGGGTTGGGAACTACGAGCAGTACTTC.